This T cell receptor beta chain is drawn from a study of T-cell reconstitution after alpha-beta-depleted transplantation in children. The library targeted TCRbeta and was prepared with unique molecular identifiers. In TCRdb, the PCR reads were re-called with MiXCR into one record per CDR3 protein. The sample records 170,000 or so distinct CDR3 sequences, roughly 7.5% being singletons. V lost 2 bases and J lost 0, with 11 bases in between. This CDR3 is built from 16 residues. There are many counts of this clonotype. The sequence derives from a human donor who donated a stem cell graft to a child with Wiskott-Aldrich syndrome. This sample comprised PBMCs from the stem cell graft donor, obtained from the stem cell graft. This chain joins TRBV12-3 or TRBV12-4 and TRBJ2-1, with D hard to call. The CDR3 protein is CASSLSLRSSYNEQFF. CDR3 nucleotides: TGTGCCAGCAGTTTAAGCTTGAGGTCCTCCTACAATGAGCAGTTCTTC.